This T cell receptor (beta chain) was observed in a study of cytomegalovirus exposure and HLA in healthy donors. Study-wide results and limits: Previously analyzed data showed that most TCR beta V segments were productive at a frequency of about 90% or about 30%.

A remark on this clone: Its antigen is as yet unknown.

60 Vbeta and 13 Jbeta primers were used in PCR. Using immunoSEQ multiplex PCR, the repertoire was profiled, and TCRdb retains in-frame clones only, with some absent. Here the sample spans under 200,000 clones, approximately 75% being singletons. The origin of this receptor is a middle-aged man in good health and CMV-seropositive. Sequenced sample: PBMCs.

The chain's CDR3 is CAISVRIKTGTDIGTNYGYTF. The CDR3, as DNA: TGTGCCATCAGTGTAAGAATAAAGACAGGGACGGACATAGGTACTAACTATGGCTACACCTTC. The gene calls are TRBV10-3 and TRBJ1-2, with 7 positions matching TRBD1. The V gene end was trimmed by 4 bases and the J gene end by 0 bases; junction bases not matched to a gene: 23. CDR3 length: 21 residues. Germline-derived CDR1 and CDR2 are ENHRY and SYGVKD.